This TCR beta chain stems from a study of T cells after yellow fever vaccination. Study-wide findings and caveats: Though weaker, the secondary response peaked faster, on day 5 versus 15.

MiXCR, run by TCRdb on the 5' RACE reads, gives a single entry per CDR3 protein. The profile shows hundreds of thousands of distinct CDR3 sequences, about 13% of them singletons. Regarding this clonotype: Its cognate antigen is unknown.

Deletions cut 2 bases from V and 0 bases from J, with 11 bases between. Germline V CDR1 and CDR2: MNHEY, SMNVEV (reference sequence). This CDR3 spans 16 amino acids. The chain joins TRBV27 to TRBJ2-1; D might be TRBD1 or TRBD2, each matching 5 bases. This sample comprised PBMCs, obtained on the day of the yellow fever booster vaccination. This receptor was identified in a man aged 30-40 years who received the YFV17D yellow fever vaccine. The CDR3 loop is CASSLKGPSSYNEQFF. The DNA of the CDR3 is TGTGCCAGCAGTTTAAAGGGACCTAGCTCCTACAATGAGCAGTTCTTC.